This T cell receptor (beta chain) was captured by sequencing in a study of PD-1 blockade in classical Hodgkin lymphoma. Study at large: Patients received nivolumab 3 mg/kg intravenously every 2 weeks. Study-wide results and caveats: There was a significant rise in CD4+ TCR diversity by C4D1, with no such rise for CD8+.

Each patient relapsed following autologous stem cell transplantation, and prior brentuximab vedotin exposure differed. Only in-frame clones appear in the TCRdb table, and some are missing; sequencing was by immunoSEQ multiplex PCR. The repertoire includes roughly 150,000 clones, about 81% of them detected once, and over 7.5% sits in the top ten. A word on this clone: Its antigen is unknown.

With V trimmed by 2 bases and J by 6 bases, 7 bases remained unmatched. CDR3 length: 15 amino acids. CDR1 is SGHTA, CDR2 FQGTGA, per germline. The sample here was peripheral blood mononuclear cells (PBMCs), taken before the second cycle of nivolumab. V gene TRBV7-3 combines with J gene TRBJ2-3; 8 bases match TRBD1. The TCR was taken from a human donor with classical Hodgkin lymphoma. The CDR3 loop is CASSLGQGAWDTQYF. CDR3 bases: TGTGCCAGCAGCTTAGGGCAGGGGGCATGGGATACGCAGTATTTT. The full variable domain, completed using reference TRBV7-3 and TRBJ2-3, is GAGVSQTPSNKVTEKGKYVELRCDPISGHTALYWYRQSLGQGPEFLIYFQGTGAADDSGLPNDRFFAVRPEGSVSTLKIQRTERGDSAVYLCASSLGQGAWDTQYFGPGTRLTVL.